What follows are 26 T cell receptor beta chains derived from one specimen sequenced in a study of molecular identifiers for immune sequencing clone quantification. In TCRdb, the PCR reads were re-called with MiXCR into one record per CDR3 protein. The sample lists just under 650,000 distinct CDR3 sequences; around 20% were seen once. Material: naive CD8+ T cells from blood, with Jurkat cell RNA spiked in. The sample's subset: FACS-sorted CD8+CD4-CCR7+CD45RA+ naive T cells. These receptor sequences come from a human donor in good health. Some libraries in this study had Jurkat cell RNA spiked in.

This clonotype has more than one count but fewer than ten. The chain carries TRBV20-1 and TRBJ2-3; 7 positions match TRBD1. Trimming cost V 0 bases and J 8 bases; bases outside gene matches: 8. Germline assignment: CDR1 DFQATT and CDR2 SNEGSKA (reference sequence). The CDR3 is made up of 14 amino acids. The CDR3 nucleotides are TGCAGTGCTAGAGAAGACAGGGAGACGGGTACGCAGTATTTT. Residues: CSAREDRETGTQYF.

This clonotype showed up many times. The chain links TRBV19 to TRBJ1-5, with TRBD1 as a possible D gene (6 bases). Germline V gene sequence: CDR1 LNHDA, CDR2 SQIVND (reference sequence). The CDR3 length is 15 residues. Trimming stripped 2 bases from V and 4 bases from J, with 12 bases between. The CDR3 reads CASSISGAKNQPQHF. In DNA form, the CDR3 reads TGTGCCAGTAGTATATCAGGGGCCAAGAATCAGCCCCAGCATTTT. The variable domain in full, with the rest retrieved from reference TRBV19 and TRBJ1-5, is DGGITQSPKYLFRKEGQNVTLSCEQNLNHDAMYWYRQDPGQGLRLIYYSQIVNDFQKGDIAEGYSVSREKKESFPLTVTSAQKNPTAFYLCASSISGAKNQPQHFGDGTRLSIL.

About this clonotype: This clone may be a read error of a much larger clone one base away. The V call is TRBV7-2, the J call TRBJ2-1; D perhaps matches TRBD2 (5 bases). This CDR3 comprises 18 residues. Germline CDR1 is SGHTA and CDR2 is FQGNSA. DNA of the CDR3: TGTGCCAGCAGCTTAAATTTAAAAAGCGGAAGCTCCAACAATGAGCAGTTCTTC. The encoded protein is CASSLNLKSGSSNNEQFF.

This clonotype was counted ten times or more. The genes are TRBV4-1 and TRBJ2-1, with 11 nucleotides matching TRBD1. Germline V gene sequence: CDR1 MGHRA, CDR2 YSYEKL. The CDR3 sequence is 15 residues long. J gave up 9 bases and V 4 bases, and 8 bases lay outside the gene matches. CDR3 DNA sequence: TGCGCCAGCAGCCCGGGACAGGGGGTAGTGGTTGAGCAGTTCTTC. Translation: CASSPGQGVVVEQFF.

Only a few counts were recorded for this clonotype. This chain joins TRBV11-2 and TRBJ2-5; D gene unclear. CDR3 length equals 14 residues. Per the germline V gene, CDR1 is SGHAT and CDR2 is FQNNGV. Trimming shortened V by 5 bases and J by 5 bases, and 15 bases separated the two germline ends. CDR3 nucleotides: TGTGCCAGCAGCCCGCTCTTGGATCTGGAGACCCAGTACTTC. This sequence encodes CASSPLLDLETQYF.

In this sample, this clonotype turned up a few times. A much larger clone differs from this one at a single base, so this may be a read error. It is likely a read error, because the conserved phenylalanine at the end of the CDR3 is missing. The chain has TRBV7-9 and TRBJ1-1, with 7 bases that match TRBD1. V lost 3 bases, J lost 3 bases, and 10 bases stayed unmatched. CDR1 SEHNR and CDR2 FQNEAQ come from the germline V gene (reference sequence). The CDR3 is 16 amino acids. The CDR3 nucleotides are TGTGCCAGCAGCTTCCTAGATCCGGGACAGCACACTGAAGCTTTCCTT. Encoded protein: CASSFLDPGQHTEAFL.

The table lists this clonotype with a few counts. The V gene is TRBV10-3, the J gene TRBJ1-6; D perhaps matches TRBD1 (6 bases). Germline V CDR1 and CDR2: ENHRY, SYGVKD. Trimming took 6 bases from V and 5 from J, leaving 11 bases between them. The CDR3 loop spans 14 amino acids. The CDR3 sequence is CAIRGGTNNSPLHF. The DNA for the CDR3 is TGTGCCATCAGAGGCGGGACAAATAATTCACCCCTCCACTTT.

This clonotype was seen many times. The CDR3 here is CASSPRWGVGYNEQFF. In nucleotides, the CDR3 is TGTGCCAGCAGTCCCCGGTGGGGGGTAGGGTACAATGAGCAGTTCTTC. The chain uses TRBV6-5 and TRBJ2-1; tentative D call: TRBD2 (6 bases). The V and J ends lost 5 bases and 4 bases respectively, with 18 bases between them. This CDR3 region has 16 residues. Germline CDR1 and CDR2: MNHEY and SVGAGI.

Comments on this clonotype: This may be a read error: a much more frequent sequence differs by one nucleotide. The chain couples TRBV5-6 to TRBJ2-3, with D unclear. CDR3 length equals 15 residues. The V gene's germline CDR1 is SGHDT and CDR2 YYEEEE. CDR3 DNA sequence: TGTGCCGGCAGCTTGGGCGGAGTTAACACAGATACGCAGTATTTT. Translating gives CAGSLGGVNTDTQYF.

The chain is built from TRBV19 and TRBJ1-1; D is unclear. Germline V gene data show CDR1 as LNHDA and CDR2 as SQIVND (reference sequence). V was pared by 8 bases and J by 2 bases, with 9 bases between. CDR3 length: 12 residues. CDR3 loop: CASQDGNTEAFF. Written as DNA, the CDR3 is TGTGCCAGTCAGGACGGTAACACTGAAGCTTTCTTT.

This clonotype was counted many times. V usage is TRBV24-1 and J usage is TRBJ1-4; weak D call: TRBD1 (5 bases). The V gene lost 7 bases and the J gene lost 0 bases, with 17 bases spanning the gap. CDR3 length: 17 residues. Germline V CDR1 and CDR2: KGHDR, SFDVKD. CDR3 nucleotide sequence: TGTGCCACCAGCACCTCCGATGACAGATCAACTAATGAAAAACTGTTTTTT. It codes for CATSTSDDRSTNEKLFF.

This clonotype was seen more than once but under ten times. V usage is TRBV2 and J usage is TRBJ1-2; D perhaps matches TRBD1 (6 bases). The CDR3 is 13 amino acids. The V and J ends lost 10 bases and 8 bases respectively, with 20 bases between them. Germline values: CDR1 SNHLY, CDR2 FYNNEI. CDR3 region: CATPPDRPLGYTF. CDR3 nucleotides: TGTGCCACACCTCCCGACAGGCCCCTAGGCTACACCTTC. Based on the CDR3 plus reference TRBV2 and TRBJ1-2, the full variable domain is EPEVTQTPSHQVTQMGQEVILRCVPISNHLYFYWYRQILGQKVEFLVSFYNNEISEKSEIFDDQFSVERPDGSNFTLKIRSTKLEDSAMYFCATPPDRPLGYTFGSGTRLTVV.

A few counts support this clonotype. The CDR3 spells CASSPVLAGEDEQFF. The CDR3 bases are TGTGCCAGCAGCCCGGTTCTAGCGGGAGAGGATGAGCAGTTCTTC. This chain joins TRBV7-9 and TRBJ2-1; 10 nucleotides agree with TRBD2. CDR1 and CDR2 from the germline V gene are SEHNR and FQNEAQ (reference sequence). V shed 5 bases and J 8 bases; nucleotides not matched to a gene: 9. The CDR3 loop spans 15 amino acids.

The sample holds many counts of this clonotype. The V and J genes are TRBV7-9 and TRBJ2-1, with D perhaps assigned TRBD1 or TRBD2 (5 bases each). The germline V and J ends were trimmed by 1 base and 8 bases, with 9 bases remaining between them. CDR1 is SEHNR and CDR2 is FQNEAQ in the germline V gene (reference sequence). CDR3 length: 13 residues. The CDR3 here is CASSLGVGDEQFF. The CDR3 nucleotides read TGTGCCAGCAGCTTAGGCGTGGGGGATGAGCAGTTCTTC.

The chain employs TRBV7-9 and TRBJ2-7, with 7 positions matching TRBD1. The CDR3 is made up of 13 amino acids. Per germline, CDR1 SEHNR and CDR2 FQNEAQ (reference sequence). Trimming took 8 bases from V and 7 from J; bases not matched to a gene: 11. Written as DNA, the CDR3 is TGTGCCAGCGGCCCGACAGGGAACGAAGAGCAGTACTTC. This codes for CASGPTGNEEQYF.

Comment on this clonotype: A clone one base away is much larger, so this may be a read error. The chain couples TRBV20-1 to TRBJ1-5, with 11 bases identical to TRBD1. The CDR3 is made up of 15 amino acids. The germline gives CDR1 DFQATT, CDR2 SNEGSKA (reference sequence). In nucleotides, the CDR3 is TGCAGTGCTAGTCTAGGACAGGGGGCGGGTCAGCCCCGGCATTTT. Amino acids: CSASLGQGAGQPRHF.

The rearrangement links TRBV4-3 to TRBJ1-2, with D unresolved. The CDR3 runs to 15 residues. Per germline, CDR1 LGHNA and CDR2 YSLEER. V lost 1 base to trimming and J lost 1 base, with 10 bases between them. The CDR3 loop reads CASSQVMGNNYGYTF. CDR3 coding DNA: TGCGCCAGCAGCCAAGTAATGGGAAATAACTATGGCTACACCTTC.

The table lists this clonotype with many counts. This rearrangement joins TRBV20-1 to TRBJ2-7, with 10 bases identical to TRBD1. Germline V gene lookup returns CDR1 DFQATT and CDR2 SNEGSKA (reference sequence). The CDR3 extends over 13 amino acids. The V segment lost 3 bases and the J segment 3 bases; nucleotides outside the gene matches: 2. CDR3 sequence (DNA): TGCAGTGCTAGGGGGGACAGGGGCTACGAGCAGTACTTC. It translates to CSARGDRGYEQYF.

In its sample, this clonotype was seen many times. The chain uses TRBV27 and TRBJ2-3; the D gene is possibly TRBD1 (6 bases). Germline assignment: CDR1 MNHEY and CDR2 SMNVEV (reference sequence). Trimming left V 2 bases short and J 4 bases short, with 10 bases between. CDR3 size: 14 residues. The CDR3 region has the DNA TGTGCCAGCAGTTTAGTGGGGGCCCCAGATACGCAGTATTTT. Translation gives CASSLVGAPDTQYF.

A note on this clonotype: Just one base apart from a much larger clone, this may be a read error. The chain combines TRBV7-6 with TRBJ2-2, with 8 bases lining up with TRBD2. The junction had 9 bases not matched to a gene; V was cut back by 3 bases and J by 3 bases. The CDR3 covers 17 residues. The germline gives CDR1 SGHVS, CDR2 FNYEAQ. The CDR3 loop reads CASSFFMTSEYTGELFF. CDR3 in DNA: TGTGCCAGCAGCTTTTTTATGACTAGCGAGTACACCGGGGAGCTGTTTTTT.

In DNA, the CDR3 is TGTGCCAGCAGCCCCTCGGAGGGCAACACTGAAGCTTTCTTT. Residues: CASSPSEGNTEAFF. V usage is TRBV7-9 and J usage is TRBJ1-1; D gene ambiguous. Germline lookup yields CDR1 SEHNR and CDR2 FQNEAQ (reference sequence). V was cut by 5 bases and J by 2 bases, with 12 bases left in between. The CDR3 contains 14 residues.

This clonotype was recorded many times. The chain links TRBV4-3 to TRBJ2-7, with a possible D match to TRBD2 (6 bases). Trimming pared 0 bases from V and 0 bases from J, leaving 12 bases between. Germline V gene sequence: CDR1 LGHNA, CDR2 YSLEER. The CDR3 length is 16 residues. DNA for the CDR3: TGCGCCAGCAGCCAAGATAGTCGGGGGAGCTCCTACGAGCAGTACTTC. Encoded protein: CASSQDSRGSSYEQYF.

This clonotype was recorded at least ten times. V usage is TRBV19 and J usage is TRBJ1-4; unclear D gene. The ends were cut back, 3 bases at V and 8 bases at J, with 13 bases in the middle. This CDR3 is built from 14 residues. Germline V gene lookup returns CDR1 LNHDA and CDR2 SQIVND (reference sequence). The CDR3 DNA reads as TGTGCCAGTAGTATTGAACCCGGATCCGAAAAACTGTTTTTT. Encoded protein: CASSIEPGSEKLFF.

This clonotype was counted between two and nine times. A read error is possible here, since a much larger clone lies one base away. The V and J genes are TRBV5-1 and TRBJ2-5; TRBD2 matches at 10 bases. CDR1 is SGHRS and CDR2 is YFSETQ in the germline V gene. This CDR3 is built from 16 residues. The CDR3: CASRFPGTSAQETLYF. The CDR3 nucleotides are TGCGCCAGCAGGTTCCCGGGGACTAGCGCACAAGAGACCCTGTACTTC.

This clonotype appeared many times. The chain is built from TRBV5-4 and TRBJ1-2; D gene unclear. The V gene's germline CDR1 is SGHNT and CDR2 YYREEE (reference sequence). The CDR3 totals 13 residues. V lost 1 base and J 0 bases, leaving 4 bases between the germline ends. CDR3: CASSLTTNYGYTF. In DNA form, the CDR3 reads TGTGCCAGCAGCTTGACTACTAACTATGGCTACACCTTC.

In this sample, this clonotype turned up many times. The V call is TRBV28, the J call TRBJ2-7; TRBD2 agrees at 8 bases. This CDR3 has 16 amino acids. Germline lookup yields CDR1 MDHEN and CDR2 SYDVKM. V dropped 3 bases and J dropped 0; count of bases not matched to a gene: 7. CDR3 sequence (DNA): TGTGCCAGCAGTTTGGGTGCGGGGGGCCTCTCCTACGAGCAGTACTTC. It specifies CASSLGAGGLSYEQYF.